These T cell receptor beta chains were read from a single sample in a study of Ad26.COV2.S vaccination and SARS-CoV-2 variants. Using immunoSEQ multiplex PCR, the repertoire was profiled, and TCRdb retains in-frame clones only, with some absent. The sample shows more than 350,000 clones, 90% of them seen only once. Sequencing used peripheral blood, obtained in a trial of Ad26.COV2.S vaccine versus placebo. The receptors stem from a person between 18 and 60 years old who received the Ad26.COV2.S COVID-19 vaccine or a placebo. The CDR3 runs from the conserved cysteine through the conserved F or W. Part of the rows lack a size; the others show once, few, many or a class for expanded clones.

TRBJ2-1,-,TRBV27,CASRPGQGNNEQFF
TRBJ2-7,-,TRBV10-2,CASSPGLAGAYEQYF
TRBJ2-5,-,TRBV27,CASSWARGGETQYF
TRBJ1-5,-,TRBV12-3/TRBV12-4,CASMRAGQPQHF
TRBJ1-1,-,TRBV30,CAWRQRMNTEAFF
TRBJ2-2,-,TRBV9,CASSAGTGDTGELFF
TRBJ2-1,-,TRBV12-3/TRBV12-4,CASAFTGVSEQFF
TRBJ1-5,-,TRBV19,CASSIRQGTGNQPQHF
TRBJ2-3,-,TRBV7-2,CASSLTSGGLTDTQYF
TRBJ1-4,-,TRBV4-3,CASSQAGRGANEKLFF
TRBJ2-1,-,TRBV6-4,CARSGLAPEQFF
TRBJ2-3,-,TRBV5-4,CASSLRTGTDTQYF
TRBJ1-2,-,TRBV5-4,CASSLGGANLYGYTF
TRBJ2-3,once,TRBV7-2,CASSSGLAGTDTQYF
TRBJ2-1,once,TRBV5-1,CASSLSRGNEQFF
TRBJ2-3,-,TRBV28,CASITSGEDTQYF
TRBJ2-5,-,TRBV19,CASNRSENRGLYF
TRBJ2-1,-,TRBV27,CASSSGTTYNEQFF
TRBJ1-1,-,TRBV19,CASEGQMNTEAFF
TRBJ2-7,-,TRBV11-3,CASSLDRGAYEQYF
TRBJ2-2,-,TRBV29-1,CSVRHVNTGELFF
TRBJ2-7,-,TRBV6-5,CASSYSRANSYEQYF
TRBJ2-7,once,TRBV5-4,CASSLERDSYEQYF
TRBJ2-3,-,TRBV7-9,CASSITSVADTQYF
TRBJ2-5,once,TRBV24-1,CATSDSQEALFGGETQYF
TRBJ2-1,-,TRBV20-1,CSASDQLGFNEQFF
TRBJ2-7,-,TRBV11-2,CASSVGTSGYYEQYF